The 32 T cell receptor beta chains below were found in one sample sequenced in a study of OX40 agonist ivuxolimab in advanced cancers. Profiling relied on immunoSEQ multiplex PCR, and the TCRdb table lists in-frame clones only, not all of them. The data show about 40,000 clones, more than 70% seen once. Sequenced material: CD4+ or CD8+ T cells sorted from blood, taken in a trial of the OX40 agonist ivuxolimab. The receptors stem from an adult with an advanced solid tumor such as melanoma, head and neck, liver or kidney cancer.

The chain uses TRBV28 and TRBJ1-5; possibly TRBD1 for D (6 bases). CDR3 length equals 12 residues. CDR1 MDHEN and CDR2 SYDVKM come from the germline V gene. Trimming removed 3 bases from V and 7 bases from J, with 7 bases in between. This CDR3 is CASSFRGQPQHF. The CDR3 region has the DNA TGTGCCAGCAGTTTTAGGGGGCAGCCCCAGCATTTT. The complete variable domain, with remaining parts taken from reference TRBV28 and TRBJ1-5, reads DVKVTQSSRYLVKRTGEKVFLECVQDMDHENMFWYRQDPGLGLRLIYFSYDVKMKEKGDIPEGYSVSREKKERFSLILESASTNQTSMYLCASSFRGQPQHFGDGTRLSIL.

The chain combines TRBV27 with TRBJ2-1, with no clear D. V was trimmed by 5 bases and J by 9 bases, leaving 14 bases between them. CDR1 is MNHEY, CDR2 SMNVEV, per germline (reference sequence). CDR3 length: 13 residues. CDR3 sequence (DNA): TGTGCCAGCAGTCCCTTTGAGAGGACTGAGCAGTTCTTC. Amino acid sequence: CASSPFERTEQFF.

The gene calls are TRBV6-5 and TRBJ2-7, with D possibly TRBD2 on 6 matching bases. Trimming left V 2 bases short and J 3 bases short, with 14 bases between. CDR1 is MNHEY and CDR2 is SVGAGI in the germline V gene. The CDR3 covers 15 residues. Written as DNA, the CDR3 is TGTGCCAGCAGTTACCGGGGGATAGGCGGCTACGAGCAGTACTTC. Encoded protein: CASSYRGIGGYEQYF.

The CDR3 spells CASSDLAGEHTGELFF. In nucleotides, the CDR3 is TGTGCCAGCAGCGATCTAGCGGGAGAACACACCGGGGAGCTGTTTTTT. The V and J genes are TRBV11-3 and TRBJ2-2; 10 positions match TRBD2. Germline trimming cut 5 bases from V and 3 bases from J; bases unmatched to any gene: 6. This CDR3 is 16 amino acids long. CDR1 and CDR2 from the germline V gene are SGHNT and YENEEA. The variable domain in full, with the rest retrieved from reference TRBV11-3 and TRBJ2-2, is EAGVVQSPRYKIIEKKQPVAFWCNPISGHNTLYWYLQNLGQGPELLIRYENEEAVDDSQLPKDRFSAERLKGVDSTLKIQPAELGDSAVYLCASSDLAGEHTGELFFGEGSRLTVL.

The chain uses TRBV28 and TRBJ1-1, with a weak D call TRBD1 (5 bases). The CDR3 runs 15 residues. The V and J ends lost 0 bases and 4 bases respectively, with 12 bases between them. CDR1 is MDHEN and CDR2 is SYDVKM in the germline V gene. CDR3 protein: CASSLWGGVGTEAFF. As DNA, the CDR3 is TGTGCCAGCAGTTTATGGGGGGGAGTGGGCACTGAAGCTTTCTTT.

This clone occurred a few times. The chain uses TRBV7-9 and TRBJ1-3, with D hard to call. Trimming pared 5 bases from V and 4 bases from J, leaving 12 bases between. The CDR3 runs to 14 residues. Germline CDR1 SEHNR, CDR2 FQNEAQ (reference sequence). The CDR3 loop is CASSTTPGGNTIYF. CDR3 DNA: TGTGCCAGCAGCACGACCCCGGGGGGAAACACCATATATTTT.

In regard to this clone: One junction end does not reproduce the germline sequence, and a read error may be involved. The J gene is TRBJ2-7, the V gene TRBV7-6; D might be TRBD1 (5 bases). The germline V gene has CDR1 SGHVS and CDR2 FNYEAQ. The length of the CDR3 is 12 residues. CDR3 loop: CASSLEGQGVDF. The CDR3, as DNA: TGTGCCAGCAGCTTAGAGGGGCAGGGCGTGGACTTC.

The CDR3 DNA reads TGTGCCAGCAGCTCGCCCGGGGAGACCCAGTACTTC. Amino acids: CASSSPGETQYF. The chain has TRBV11-3 and TRBJ2-5, with D uncertain. The V gene's germline CDR1 is SGHNT and CDR2 YENEEA. Trimming removed 4 bases from V and 5 bases from J, with 8 bases in between. The CDR3 contains 12 residues.

The gene calls are TRBV25-1 and TRBJ1-1, with TRBD1 matching over 10 bases. This CDR3 has 15 residues. J gave up 5 bases and V 7 bases, and 10 bases lay outside the gene matches. Looked up from germline, CDR1 is MGHDK and CDR2 is SYGVNS. CDR3 residues: CASIRTGGMDTEAFF. The CDR3 nucleotides are TGTGCCAGCATTCGGACAGGGGGGATGGATACTGAAGCTTTCTTT.

The table lists this clone with a few counts. This sequence joins TRBV6-1 and TRBJ1-1; the D is unclear. Germline loops: CDR1 MNHNS, CDR2 SASEGT. The CDR3 sequence is 14 residues long. V gave up 2 bases and J gave up 1 base, with 8 bases separating them. The CDR3 sequence: CASSELPRNTEAFF. CDR3 bases: TGTGCCAGCAGTGAACTCCCGAGGAACACTGAAGCTTTCTTT.

This sequence joins TRBV9 and TRBJ2-3; no clear D. Germline V gene sequence: CDR1 SGDLS, CDR2 YYNGEE. This CDR3 region has 13 residues. Between the trimmed V and J ends, which lost 0 bases and 4 bases, there was a span of 6 bases. This CDR3 is CASSVGGADTQYF. DNA of the CDR3: TGTGCCAGCAGCGTAGGTGGCGCAGATACGCAGTATTTT.

CDR3 sequence reads: CASAAGLAESYNEQFF. The DNA for the CDR3 is TGTGCCAGCGCTGCGGGACTAGCGGAAAGTTACAATGAGCAGTTCTTC. The chain has TRBV9 and TRBJ2-1, with 11 bases lining up with TRBD2. The CDR3 is 16 residues long. The V segment lost 7 bases and the J segment 4 bases; nucleotides outside the gene matches: 10. Germline-derived CDR1 and CDR2 are SGDLS and YYNGEE.

On this clone itself: Germline is not matched at one junction end, which may reflect a read error. CDR3 nucleotides: TGTGCTAGCAGCGCTAGCGAAGGATCGAGCGCTTACAATGAGCAGTTCTTC. It yields the protein CASSASEGSSAYNEQFF. J is TRBJ2-1 and V is TRBV7-7; maybe TRBD2 (6 bases). CDR1 and CDR2 (germline): SSHAT, FNYEAQ (reference sequence). The CDR3 has 17 residues.

The V gene is TRBV6-5, the J gene TRBJ2-3; 12 bases fit TRBD2. The CDR3 is made up of 15 amino acids. V lost 10 bases and J lost 7; bases outside the gene matches: 12. Per the germline V gene, CDR1 is MNHEY and CDR2 is SVGAGI. The CDR3 region has the DNA TGTGCCAACTCGCTCCTAGCGGGAGGGCCAAATACGCAGTATTTT. It codes for CANSLLAGGPNTQYF.

This chain joins TRBV11-2 and TRBJ1-1; the D is unclear. V was clipped by 7 bases and J by 1 base, with 13 bases between them. The CDR3 has 14 residues. Per the germline V gene, CDR1 is SGHAT and CDR2 is FQNNGV. The CDR3 DNA follows: TGTGCCAGCAACCCGGGAAGCCGGAACACTGAAGCTTTCTTT. It translates to CASNPGSRNTEAFF.

This sequence joins TRBV4-1 and TRBJ2-7; 9 bases agree with TRBD2. The junction had 11 bases not matched to a gene; V was cut back by 6 bases and J by 5 bases. Germline V lookup: CDR1 MGHRA, CDR2 YSYEKL. This CDR3 has 15 residues. The CDR3 region has the DNA TGCGCCAGCAGGCTAATAGCGGGAGAAGGGGACGAGCAGTACTTC. It is translated as CASRLIAGEGDEQYF.

This clone was seen a single time. The V and J genes are TRBV19 and TRBJ2-1, with D possibly being TRBD1 (5 bases). There are 17 residues in the CDR3. The V and J ends lost 2 bases and 5 bases respectively, with 19 bases between them. Per germline, CDR1 LNHDA and CDR2 SQIVND (reference sequence). Written as DNA, the CDR3 is TGTGCCAGTAGTATAAATCCCTTCAGGGCTGATAACAATGAGCAGTTCTTC. Residues: CASSINPFRADNNEQFF.

The genes are TRBV18 and TRBJ1-1, with D unresolved. This CDR3 has 13 residues. V was pared by 6 bases and J by 5 bases, with 13 bases between. Germline lookup yields CDR1 KGHSH and CDR2 LQKENI. CDR3 residues: CASSPGVTTEAFF. In DNA, the CDR3 is TGTGCCAGCTCTCCTGGAGTGACTACTGAAGCTTTCTTT.

This clone was recorded only once. This rearrangement joins TRBV7-9 to TRBJ1-1; 9 bases align to TRBD1. Trimming at V came to 5 bases and at J to 4 bases, leaving 5 bases not matched to a gene. This CDR3 spans 14 amino acids. Per the germline V gene, CDR1 is SEHNR and CDR2 is FQNEAQ (reference sequence). This CDR3 is CASSQGTGRTEAFF. CDR3 nucleotide sequence: TGTGCCAGCAGCCAAGGGACAGGGCGCACTGAAGCTTTCTTT.

Turning to this clone: Other DNA sequences in the same sample also yield this CDR3. The rearrangement uses TRBV29-1 and TRBJ1-1, with TRBD1 as a possible D gene (6 bases). Germline CDR1 SQVTM, CDR2 ANQGSEA. Trimming left V 4 bases short and J 8 bases short, with 8 bases between. CDR3 length: 10 residues. DNA for the CDR3: TGCAGCGTTGGGGGGGGCGAAGCTTTCTTT. This translates into CSVGGGEAFF.

The chain recombines TRBV5-1 with TRBJ2-5, with D perhaps matching TRBD1 or TRBD2 (6 bases each). CDR1 and CDR2 from the germline V gene are SGHRS and YFSETQ. CDR3 size: 17 residues. V lost 0 bases and J 0 bases, leaving 15 bases between the germline ends. Here the CDR3 reads CASSLDPGGSYQETQYF. CDR3 bases: TGCGCCAGCAGCTTGGATCCCGGGGGCTCGTACCAAGAGACCCAGTACTTC.

J is TRBJ2-1 and V is TRBV18, with a tentative D call TRBD2 (5 bases). Germline V gene data show CDR1 as KGHSH and CDR2 as LQKENI. There are 14 residues in the CDR3. Trimming pared 2 bases from V and 4 bases from J, leaving 9 bases between. This chain's CDR3 is CASSPTRGYNEQFF. The DNA for the CDR3 is TGTGCCAGCTCACCAACCCGAGGGTACAATGAGCAGTTCTTC.

Only one count was recorded for this clone. The gene calls are TRBV19 and TRBJ2-1; D remains unclear. There are 12 residues in the CDR3. Trimming took 1 base from V and 9 from J, leaving 7 bases between them. Looked up from germline, CDR1 is LNHDA and CDR2 is SQIVND (reference sequence). This CDR3 is CASSIGMVEQFF. The CDR3 nucleotides read TGTGCCAGTAGTATAGGTATGGTTGAGCAGTTCTTC.

A few counts support this clone. J is TRBJ2-1 and V is TRBV6-4; possibly TRBD2 for D (6 bases). Between the trimmed V and J ends, which lost 6 bases and 4 bases, there was a span of 16 bases. Germline V gene data show CDR1 as MRHNA and CDR2 as SNTAGT. The CDR3 sequence is 15 residues long. CDR3 bases: TGTGCCAGCAGCCTCGTAGCGGAGGGGTACAATGAGCAGTTCTTC. This gives the protein CASSLVAEGYNEQFF.

V usage is TRBV7-8 and J usage is TRBJ2-7; perhaps TRBD1 as D (5 bases). The CDR3 has 14 amino acids. From germline, CDR1 is SGHVS and CDR2 FQNEAQ. Trimming shortened V by 3 bases and J by 6 bases, and 15 bases separated the two germline ends. The CDR3 DNA sequence: TGTGCCAGCAGCTTGGAAGGGGTGCTTGGCGAGCAGTACTTC. Residues: CASSLEGVLGEQYF.

The V gene is TRBV7-9, the J gene TRBJ1-4; 7 bases are shared with TRBD1. The germline CDR1 and CDR2 sequences are SEHNR and FQNEAQ (reference sequence). The V gene end was trimmed by 5 bases and the J gene end by 3 bases; junction bases not matched to a gene: 6. The CDR3 is made up of 15 amino acids. Here the CDR3 reads CASSARDSANEKLFF. DNA of the CDR3: TGTGCCAGCAGCGCCCGGGACAGCGCTAATGAAAAACTGTTTTTT.

The chain uses TRBV5-1 and TRBJ2-1; D is uncertain. V was shortened by 3 bases and J by 10 bases, with 8 bases between the two germline ends. This CDR3 is 11 amino acids long. Germline V CDR1 and CDR2: SGHRS, YFSETQ. CDR3 loop: CASSSSIEQFF. The CDR3 bases are TGCGCCAGCAGCTCAAGTATCGAGCAGTTCTTC.

The chain combines TRBV18 with TRBJ2-7; D uncertain. CDR3 length: 14 residues. Germline V gene data show CDR1 as KGHSH and CDR2 as LQKENI. V lost 2 bases to trimming and J lost 5 bases, with 13 bases between them. CDR3 protein: CASSPRDIYDEQYF. The CDR3 DNA sequence: TGTGCCAGCTCACCAAGGGATATCTATGACGAGCAGTACTTC.

V is TRBV27 and J is TRBJ2-7; possibly TRBD2 for D (6 bases). V lost 3 bases to trimming and J lost 6 bases, with 15 bases between them. Germline values: CDR1 MNHEY, CDR2 SMNVEV (reference sequence). The CDR3 contains 14 residues. The CDR3 spells CASSLSGGPSEQYF. In DNA form, the CDR3 reads TGTGCCAGCAGTTTGAGTGGAGGGCCAAGCGAGCAGTACTTC.

This clone showed up just once. This rearrangement joins TRBV27 to TRBJ2-7; no definite D call. This CDR3 spans 13 amino acids. CDR1 and CDR2 (germline): MNHEY, SMNVEV (reference sequence). V gave up 3 bases and J gave up 6 bases, with 12 bases separating them. The CDR3 is CASSLSRNVEQYF. The CDR3 DNA follows: TGTGCCAGCAGTTTGTCTAGAAATGTCGAGCAGTACTTC.

The chain recombines TRBV7-9 with TRBJ2-7, with a weak D call TRBD1 (6 bases). With 8 bases removed from V and 1 base from J, the gap between germline ends came to 12 bases. From germline, CDR1 is SEHNR and CDR2 FQNEAQ (reference sequence). This CDR3 comprises 13 residues. The CDR3 spells CASEGQESYEQYF. The CDR3 coding sequence is TGTGCCAGCGAGGGACAAGAGTCCTACGAGCAGTACTTC.

The chain combines TRBV7-3 with TRBJ2-2; TRBD2 matches 10 bases. J gave up 3 bases and V 5 bases, and 3 bases lay outside the gene matches. This CDR3 region has 15 residues. Germline V gene sequence: CDR1 SGHTA, CDR2 FQGTGA. The CDR3 region is CASSAGLADTGELFF. The CDR3 DNA is TGTGCCAGCAGCGCAGGACTAGCGGACACCGGGGAGCTGTTTTTT.